Below, one T cell receptor beta chain is given with its context. What it binds is not known. Germline CDR1 is KGHDR and CDR2 is SFDVKD. The CDR3 spans 13 residues. J lost 5 bases, V lost 9 bases, and 8 bases had no gene match. Only patients with CD8+CD57+ cell expansion on flow cytometry were chosen for sequencing. Investigators profiled TCR beta VDJ and CDR3 from genomic DNA template. TCRdb processed the reads anew with MiXCR; each CDR3 protein has one entry. The sample includes about 200,000 distinct CDR3 sequences, about half of them seen just once. These data belong to a study of CD8+CD57+ T cells in acquired aplastic anemia. General study points: Almost 30 CD8+ CDR3 sequences occurred in both the patients and the controls. Patients did not significantly differ from controls in CD8+ Simpson's diversity.

The rearrangement links TRBV24-1 to TRBJ1-2; 7 nucleotides match TRBD1. The receptor was isolated from a human donor with aplastic anemia. The sequenced sample was sorted CD4+, CD8+, or CD8+CD57+ T cells (not recorded which) from PBMCs. The CDR3 coding sequence is TGTGCCACCTTAGAAGGGGGCAAGTATGGCTACACCTTC. Its protein is CATLEGGKYGYTF.